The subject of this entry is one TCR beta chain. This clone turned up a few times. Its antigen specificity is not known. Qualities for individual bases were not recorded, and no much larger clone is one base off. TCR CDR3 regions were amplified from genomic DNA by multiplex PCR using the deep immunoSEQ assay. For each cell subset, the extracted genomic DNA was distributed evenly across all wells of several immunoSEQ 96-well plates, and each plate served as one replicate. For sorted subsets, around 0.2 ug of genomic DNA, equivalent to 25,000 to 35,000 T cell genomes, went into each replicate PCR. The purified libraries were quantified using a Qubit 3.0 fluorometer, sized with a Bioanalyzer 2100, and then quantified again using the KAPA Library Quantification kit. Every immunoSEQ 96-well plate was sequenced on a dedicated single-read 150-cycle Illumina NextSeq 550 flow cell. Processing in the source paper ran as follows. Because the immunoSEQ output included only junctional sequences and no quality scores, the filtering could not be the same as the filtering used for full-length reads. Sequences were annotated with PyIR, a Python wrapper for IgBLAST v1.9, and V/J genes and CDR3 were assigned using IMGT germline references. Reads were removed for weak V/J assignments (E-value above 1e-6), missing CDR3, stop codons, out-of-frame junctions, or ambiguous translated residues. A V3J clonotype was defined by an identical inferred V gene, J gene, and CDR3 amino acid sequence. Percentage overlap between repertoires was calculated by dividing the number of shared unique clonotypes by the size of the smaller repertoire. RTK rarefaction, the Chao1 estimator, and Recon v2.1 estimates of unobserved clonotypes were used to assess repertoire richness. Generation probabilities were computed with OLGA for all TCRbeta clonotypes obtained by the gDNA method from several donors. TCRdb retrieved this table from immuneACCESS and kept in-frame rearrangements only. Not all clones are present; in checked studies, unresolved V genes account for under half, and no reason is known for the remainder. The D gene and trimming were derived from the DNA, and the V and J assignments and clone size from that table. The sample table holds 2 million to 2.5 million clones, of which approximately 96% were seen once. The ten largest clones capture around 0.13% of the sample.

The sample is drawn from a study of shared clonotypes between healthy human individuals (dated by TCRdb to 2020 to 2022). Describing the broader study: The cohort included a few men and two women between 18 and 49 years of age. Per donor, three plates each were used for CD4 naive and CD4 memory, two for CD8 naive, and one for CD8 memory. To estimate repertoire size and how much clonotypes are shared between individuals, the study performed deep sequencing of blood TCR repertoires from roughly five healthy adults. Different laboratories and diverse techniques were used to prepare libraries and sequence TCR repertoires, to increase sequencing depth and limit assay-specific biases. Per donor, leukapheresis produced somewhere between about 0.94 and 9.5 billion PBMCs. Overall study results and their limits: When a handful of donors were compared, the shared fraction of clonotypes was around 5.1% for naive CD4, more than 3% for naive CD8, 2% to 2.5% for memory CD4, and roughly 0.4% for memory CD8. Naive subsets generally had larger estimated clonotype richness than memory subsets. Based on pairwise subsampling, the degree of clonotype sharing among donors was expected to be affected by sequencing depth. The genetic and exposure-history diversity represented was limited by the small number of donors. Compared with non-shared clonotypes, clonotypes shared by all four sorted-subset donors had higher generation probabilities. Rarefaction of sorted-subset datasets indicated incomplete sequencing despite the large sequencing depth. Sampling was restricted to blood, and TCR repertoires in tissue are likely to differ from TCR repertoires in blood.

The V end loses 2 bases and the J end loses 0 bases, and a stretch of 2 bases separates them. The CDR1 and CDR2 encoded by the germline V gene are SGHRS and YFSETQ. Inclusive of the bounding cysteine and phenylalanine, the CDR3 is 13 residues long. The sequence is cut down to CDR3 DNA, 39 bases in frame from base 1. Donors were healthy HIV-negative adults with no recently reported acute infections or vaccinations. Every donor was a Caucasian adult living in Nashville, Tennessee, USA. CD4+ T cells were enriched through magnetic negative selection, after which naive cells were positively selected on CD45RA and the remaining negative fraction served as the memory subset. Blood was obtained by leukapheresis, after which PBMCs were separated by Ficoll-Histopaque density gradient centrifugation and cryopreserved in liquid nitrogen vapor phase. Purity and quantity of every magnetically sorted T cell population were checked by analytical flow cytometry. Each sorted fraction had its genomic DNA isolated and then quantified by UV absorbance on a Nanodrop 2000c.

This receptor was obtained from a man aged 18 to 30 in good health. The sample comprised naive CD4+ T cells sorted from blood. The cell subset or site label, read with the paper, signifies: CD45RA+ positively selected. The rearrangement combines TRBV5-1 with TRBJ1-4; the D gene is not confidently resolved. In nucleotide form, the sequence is TGCGCCAGCAGCTTAACAACTAATGAAAAACTGTTTTTT. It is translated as CASSLTTNEKLFF.